These 10 T cell receptor beta chains were all obtained from the same sample, sequenced in a study of blood T cell repertoires in COVID-19. Here immunoSEQ multiplex PCR was the method, and the copy in TCRdb shows in-frame clones only, minus some. The data contain more than 95,000 clones, approximately 86% of them singletons. Sequenced input: peripheral blood. These TCRs come from a human donor in a cohort sampled during active COVID-19.

The CDR3 coding sequence is TGTGCCAGTTCGCGCTCTGGGGCCAACGTCCTGACTTTC. It yields the protein CASSRSGANVLTF. The chain couples TRBV6-5 to TRBJ2-6; D gene ambiguous. Germline CDR1 MNHEY, CDR2 SVGAGI. CDR3 size: 13 residues. Trimming removed 9 bases from V and 0 bases from J, with 6 bases in between.

The genes are TRBV6-5 and TRBJ1-5; possibly TRBD1 for D (5 bases). Germline V gives CDR1 MNHEY, CDR2 SVGAGI. The V end lost 5 bases, the J end lost 3 bases, and 14 bases lay between the germline ends. This CDR3 contains 15 residues. The CDR3 coding sequence is TGTGCCAGCAGTACCCCTAAGGGGTACAATCAGCCCCAGCATTTT. Protein product: CASSTPKGYNQPQHF.

The chain is built from TRBV7-9 and TRBJ2-7; D is unclear. CDR1 is SEHNR and CDR2 is FQNEAQ in the germline V gene (reference sequence). V was clipped by 3 bases and J by 1 base, with 4 bases between them. The length of the CDR3 is 12 residues. CDR3 sequence: CASSFTSYEQYF. The CDR3 nucleotides read TGTGCCAGCAGCTTCACTTCCTACGAGCAGTACTTC.

This sequence joins TRBV6-2 or TRBV6-3 and TRBJ1-5, with 9 bases identical to TRBD1. Trimming at V came to 4 bases and at J to 4 bases, leaving 5 bases not matched to a gene. Germline CDR1 and CDR2: MNHEY and SVGEGT. The CDR3 has 15 residues. This CDR3 reads CASSWGQGGNQPQHF. For the CDR3, the DNA is TGTGCCAGCAGTTGGGGACAGGGCGGAAATCAGCCCCAGCATTTT.

The V call is TRBV4-3, the J call TRBJ1-2; D uncertain. The V end lost 0 bases, the J end lost 0 bases, and 11 bases lay between the germline ends. The CDR3 has 16 amino acids. Germline lookup yields CDR1 LGHNA and CDR2 YSLEER. For the CDR3, the DNA is TGCGCCAGCAGCCAAGATACGGGGATAGCTAACTATGGCTACACCTTC. Its protein product is CASSQDTGIANYGYTF.

V usage is TRBV11-2 and J usage is TRBJ1-2, with 9 nucleotides matching TRBD1. Germline lookup yields CDR1 SGHAT and CDR2 FQNNGV. The V gene end was trimmed by 6 bases and the J gene end by 5 bases; junction bases not matched to a gene: 10. The CDR3 is 15 amino acids. The CDR3 is CASSLDRGAWYGYTF. In DNA, the CDR3 is TGTGCCAGCAGTCTAGACAGGGGGGCTTGGTATGGCTACACCTTC.

The chain joins TRBV20-1 to TRBJ1-1; D perhaps matches TRBD1 (6 bases). V was trimmed by 6 bases and J by 1 base, leaving 6 bases between them. This CDR3 spans 11 amino acids. Looked up from germline, CDR1 is DFQATT and CDR2 is SNEGSKA (reference sequence). The CDR3 DNA follows: TGCAGTGCAGGGGGGAACACTGAAGCTTTCTTT. Amino acid sequence: CSAGGNTEAFF.

The rearrangement links TRBV5-1 to TRBJ2-7; weak D call: TRBD1 (5 bases). The V end lost 2 bases, the J end lost 4 bases, and 10 bases lay between the germline ends. CDR1 and CDR2 (germline): SGHRS, YFSETQ. This CDR3 comprises 13 residues. The chain's CDR3 is CASSLGRDYEQYF. CDR3 sequence (DNA): TGCGCCAGCAGCTTAGGCAGGGATTACGAGCAGTACTTC.

The chain combines TRBV4-2 with TRBJ2-2; D is perhaps TRBD2 (6 bases). Germline CDR1 is LGHNA and CDR2 is YNFKEQ. The V end lost 4 bases, the J end lost 2 bases, and 11 bases lay between the germline ends. The CDR3 extends over 15 amino acids. CDR3 amino acids: CASSLGLQNTGELFF. The CDR3, as DNA: TGTGCCAGCAGCCTGGGACTCCAAAACACCGGGGAGCTGTTTTTT.

This clone showed up just a few times. CDR3 DNA sequence: TGTGCCAGCAGTTACGCGGGGGGGGCTTTCACTACGCAGTATTTT. Translated: CASSYAGGAFTTQYF. The V and J genes are TRBV6-5 and TRBJ2-3; 9 bases agree with TRBD2. V was pared by 2 bases and J by 8 bases, with 8 bases of the junction left unmatched. CDR3 length: 15 amino acids. CDR1 and CDR2 from the germline V gene are MNHEY and SVGAGI.